These 5 T cell receptor beta chains came from one sample sequenced in a study of T cells in localized non-small cell lung cancer. This table comes from immunoSEQ multiplex PCR, and its TCRdb copy is limited to in-frame clones, with some not included. The repertoire holds fewer than 75,000 clones, about 81% seen once, with 1.3% in the top ten. The input for sequencing was peripheral blood, taken before any cancer treatment. The receptors here all came from a female donor of 60 years or more with stage I lung adenocarcinoma.

Only a few counts were recorded for this clone. The chain combines TRBV28 with TRBJ2-4; D is undetermined. CDR1 is MDHEN and CDR2 is SYDVKM in the germline V gene. Between the trimmed V and J ends, which lost 1 base and 8 bases, there was a span of 6 bases. The CDR3 length is 12 residues. CDR3 sequence: CASSLLGDIQYF. In nucleotides, the CDR3 is TGTGCCAGCAGTTTATTGGGCGACATTCAGTACTTC.

CDR3 DNA: TGTGCCAGCAGTCGGGGGGGCTACGGCTATGGCTACACCTTC. Protein: CASSRGGYGYGYTF. The chain employs TRBV6-5 and TRBJ1-2, with D possibly being TRBD1 (6 bases). V shed 5 bases and J shed 4 bases, with 14 bases lying between them. The germline gives CDR1 MNHEY, CDR2 SVGAGI. The CDR3 has 14 residues.

The CDR3 sequence: CASSLDGNSYEQYF. In nucleotides, the CDR3 is TGCGCCAGCAGCTTGGATGGCAACTCCTACGAGCAGTACTTC. The chain has TRBV5-1 and TRBJ2-7; D call uncertain. The V gene's germline CDR1 is SGHRS and CDR2 YFSETQ. Trimming took off 0 bases at V and 0 bases at J, with 7 bases between the two ends. This CDR3 is 14 amino acids long.

This clone was observed a single time. Here the CDR3 reads CASSKVGNQPQHF. The CDR3 DNA is TGCGCCAGCAGCAAAGTAGGCAATCAGCCCCAGCATTTT. The chain joins TRBV5-1 to TRBJ1-5; D ambiguous. The CDR3 is 13 residues long. Germline CDR1 SGHRS, CDR2 YFSETQ. V lost 4 bases and J lost 2, with 7 bases in between.

V usage is TRBV5-4 and J usage is TRBJ2-3; TRBD2 matches at 14 bases. The germline CDR1 and CDR2 sequences are SGHNT and YYREEE (reference sequence). This CDR3 has 16 residues. Trimming removed 4 bases from V and 4 bases from J; junction bases left unmatched: 5. CDR3 in DNA: TGTGCCAGCAGCAGCGGACTAGCGGGGGGTTCAGATACGCAGTATTTT. This encodes CASSSGLAGGSDTQYF. Using reference TRBV5-4 and TRBJ2-3 for the parts outside the CDR3, the full variable domain is ETGVTQSPTHLIKTRGQQVTLRCSSQSGHNTVSWYQQALGQGPQFIFQYYREEENGRGNFPPRFSGLQFPNYSSELNVNALELDDSALYLCASSSGLAGGSDTQYFGPGTRLTVL.